Listed here are 30 T cell receptor beta chains from one sample, sequenced in a study of control samples from healthy donors and cancer patients. The method was immunoSEQ multiplex PCR; TCRdb's version includes in-frame clones alone and lacks a portion of them. The sample contains 120,000 or so clones, around 87% of which appear only once. Material: blood. Receptors originate from a man aged 55 to 70 in good health.

The gene calls are TRBV6-5 and TRBJ2-2; unclear D gene. Germline lookup yields CDR1 MNHEY and CDR2 SVGAGI. V lost 6 bases and J 4 bases, leaving 9 bases between the germline ends. The CDR3 consists of 13 residues. The CDR3 protein is CASRTASTGELFF. CDR3 sequence (DNA): TGTGCCAGCAGGACGGCCTCCACCGGGGAGCTGTTTTTT.

V is TRBV28 and J is TRBJ1-1, with D perhaps TRBD1 (5 bases). Germline CDR1 and CDR2: MDHEN and SYDVKM. This CDR3 has 13 amino acids. V lost 11 bases to trimming and J lost 10 bases, with 23 bases between them. Here the CDR3 reads CAGGRAAGQRAFF. DNA of the CDR3: TGTGCCGGCGGGAGAGCGGCAGGGCAACGAGCTTTCTTT.

The V gene is TRBV6-4, the J gene TRBJ2-2, with 7 bases aligning to TRBD1. The CDR3 is 14 amino acids. Losses at the gene ends were 4 bases for V and 3 bases for J; bases not matched to a gene: 2. Germline V gives CDR1 MRHNA, CDR2 SNTAGT. The CDR3, as DNA: TGTGCCAGCAGTGGACAGGGCTACACCGGGGAGCTGTTTTTT. This gives the protein CASSGQGYTGELFF.

The chain is built from TRBV5-6 and TRBJ1-1; D possibly corresponds to TRBD1 (6 bases). Germline V CDR1 and CDR2: SGHDT, YYEEEE. There are 11 residues in the CDR3. V was shortened by 3 bases and J by 7 bases, with 7 bases between the two germline ends. In nucleotides, the CDR3 is TGTGCCAGCAGCTGGACAGATGAAGCTTTCTTT. Its translation is CASSWTDEAFF.

The rearrangement uses TRBV27 and TRBJ2-2; D may match TRBD1 or TRBD2 (5 bases each). This CDR3 has 15 amino acids. Germline CDR1 reads MNHEY; CDR2 reads SMNVEV (reference sequence). Deletions cut 0 bases from V and 2 bases from J, with 7 bases between. As DNA, the CDR3 is TGTGCCAGCAGTTTATCCGGGACCAACACCGGGGAGCTGTTTTTT. Protein product: CASSLSGTNTGELFF.

The V and J genes are TRBV19 and TRBJ2-5; D is unresolved. Germline CDR1 and CDR2: LNHDA and SQIVND (reference sequence). V was pared by 3 bases and J by 5 bases, with 13 bases between. The CDR3 is made up of 14 amino acids. Written as DNA, the CDR3 is TGTGCCAGTAGTATTTTTGGCGCCGGGGAGACCCAGTACTTC. Residues: CASSIFGAGETQYF.

The V and J genes are TRBV29-1 and TRBJ2-7; 8 bases line up with TRBD1. This CDR3 has 13 amino acids. From germline, CDR1 is SQVTM and CDR2 ANQGSEA. Trimming at V came to 7 bases and at J to 5 bases, leaving 10 bases not matched to a gene. CDR3 loop: CSGTGIHRDEQYF. CDR3 DNA sequence: TGCAGCGGGACAGGGATCCATCGGGACGAGCAGTACTTC.

This chain connects TRBV4-1 to TRBJ2-4, with D perhaps TRBD1 (6 bases). Between the trimmed V and J ends, which lost 0 bases and 6 bases, there was a span of 15 bases. CDR3 length: 16 residues. The germline gives CDR1 MGHRA, CDR2 YSYEKL. Here the CDR3 reads CASSQDVARGPNIQYF. In DNA, the CDR3 is TGCGCCAGCAGCCAAGATGTGGCCAGGGGCCCAAACATTCAGTACTTC.

The chain joins TRBV15 to TRBJ1-1, with D uncertain. Germline lookup yields CDR1 LNHNV and CDR2 YYDKDF (reference sequence). Between the trimmed V and J ends, which lost 0 bases and 14 bases, there was a span of 13 bases. This CDR3 spans 12 amino acids. CDR3: CATSRDLAVLFF. The CDR3, as DNA: TGTGCCACCAGCAGAGATTTGGCAGTTTTGTTCTTT. The whole variable domain, filled in from reference TRBV15 and TRBJ1-1, reads DAMVIQNPRYQVTQFGKPVTLSCSQTLNHNVMYWYQQKSSQAPKLLFHYYDKDFNNEADTPDNFQSRRPNTSFCFLDIRSPGLGDTAMYLCATSRDLAVLFFGQGTRLTVV.

This chain joins TRBV9 and TRBJ1-1; D may be TRBD1 (6 bases). This CDR3 spans 17 amino acids. CDR1 is SGDLS and CDR2 is YYNGEE in the germline V gene. V was trimmed by 4 bases and J by 0 bases, leaving 19 bases between them. The CDR3 DNA is TGTGCCAGCAGCCCAAGGCTTCCTGGACAGATGAACACTGAAGCTTTCTTT. It translates to CASSPRLPGQMNTEAFF. The full variable domain, rest sourced from reference TRBV9 and TRBJ1-1, is DSGVTQTPKHLITATGQRVTLRCSPRSGDLSVYWYQQSLDQGLQFLIQYYNGEERAKGNILERFSAQQFPDLHSELNLSSLELGDSALYFCASSPRLPGQMNTEAFFGQGTRLTVV.

V and J are TRBV7-2 and TRBJ1-4; perhaps TRBD1 as D (6 bases). This CDR3 contains 15 residues. Trimming pared 1 base from V and 8 bases from J, leaving 14 bases between. Looked up from germline, CDR1 is SGHTA and CDR2 is FQGNSA. The CDR3 DNA follows: TGTGCCAGCAGCTTAGGGAGGGGGATTGGAGAAAAACTGTTTTTT. Its translation is CASSLGRGIGEKLFF. Based on the CDR3 plus reference TRBV7-2 and TRBJ1-4, the full variable domain is GAGVSQSPSNKVTEKGKDVELRCDPISGHTALYWYRQSLGQGLEFLIYFQGNSAPDKSGLPSDRFSAERTGGSVSTLTIQRTQQEDSAVYLCASSLGRGIGEKLFFGSGTQLSVL.

V and J are TRBV28 and TRBJ1-5, with 7 bases that match TRBD1. J was trimmed by 0 bases and V by 5 bases; bases with no gene match: 4. From germline, CDR1 is MDHEN and CDR2 SYDVKM. The CDR3 covers 15 residues. CDR3 DNA: TGTGCCAGCAGTGGGGACAGTCATAGCAATCAGCCCCAGCATTTT. As protein: CASSGDSHSNQPQHF. The whole variable domain, remainder taken from reference TRBV28 and TRBJ1-5, is DVKVTQSSRYLVKRTGEKVFLECVQDMDHENMFWYRQDPGLGLRLIYFSYDVKMKEKGDIPEGYSVSREKKERFSLILESASTNQTSMYLCASSGDSHSNQPQHFGDGTRLSIL.

The chain has TRBV12-3 or TRBV12-4 and TRBJ2-3; the D is unclear. Trimming pared 5 bases from V and 2 bases from J, leaving 5 bases between. The length of the CDR3 is 12 residues. CDR3 residues: CASSQYTDTQYF. CDR3 nucleotides: TGTGCCAGCAGTCAGTACACAGATACGCAGTATTTT.

The chain employs TRBV12-5 and TRBJ2-1; 9 positions agree with TRBD1. The CDR3 runs 19 residues. The germline gives CDR1 LGHNT, CDR2 FRNRAP. Trimming at V came to 0 bases and at J to 0 bases, leaving 9 bases not matched to a gene. CDR3 protein: CASGLVEGTGRSSYNEQFF. CDR3 DNA sequence: TGTGCTAGTGGTTTGGTTGAAGGGACAGGGAGAAGCTCCTACAATGAGCAGTTCTTC.

The chain recombines TRBV28 with TRBJ2-1, with 7 bases identical to TRBD2. Germline V CDR1 and CDR2: MDHEN, SYDVKM. Losses at the gene ends were 2 bases for V and 1 base for J; bases not matched to a gene: 5. This CDR3 contains 16 residues. CDR3 amino acids: CASSLAPGRSYNEQFF. CDR3 nucleotides: TGTGCCAGCAGTTTAGCCCCCGGGAGGTCCTACAATGAGCAGTTCTTC.

DNA for the CDR3: TGCGCCAGCAGCCGGGACTCCAACACCGGGGAGCTGTTTTTT. Translated, it gives CASSRDSNTGELFF. This chain connects TRBV4-3 to TRBJ2-2, with D possibly matching TRBD2 (6 bases). This CDR3 region has 14 residues. Trimming cost V 4 bases and J 2 bases, with 8 bases left between them. Germline CDR1 is LGHNA and CDR2 is YSLEER.

The chain is built from TRBV5-4 and TRBJ2-3; D unresolved. The CDR3 is made up of 14 amino acids. V was shortened by 1 base and J by 0 bases, with 6 bases between the two germline ends. Germline V gene lookup returns CDR1 SGHNT and CDR2 YYREEE (reference sequence). The CDR3 coding sequence is TGTGCCAGCAGCTTGTCCAGTAGCACAGATACGCAGTATTTT. It specifies CASSLSSSTDTQYF.

CDR3 nucleotide sequence: TGTGCCATCCCCGGACAGCCGGTATCTGGGGCCAACGTCCTGACTTTC. Protein: CAIPGQPVSGANVLTF. V and J are TRBV10-3 and TRBJ2-6, with a tentative D call TRBD1 (6 bases). Trimming pared 8 bases from V and 1 base from J, leaving 15 bases between. The CDR3 totals 16 residues. Germline CDR1 ENHRY, CDR2 SYGVKD.

The chain employs TRBV28 and TRBJ1-2; D is unresolved. Per the germline V gene, CDR1 is MDHEN and CDR2 is SYDVKM. The CDR3 covers 16 residues. Trimming stripped 3 bases from V and 1 base from J, with 15 bases between. CDR3 DNA sequence: TGTGCCAGCAGTTTGTCGTTCGGGAGTTTTAACTATGGCTACACCTTC. It yields the protein CASSLSFGSFNYGYTF.

This clone was seen only once. The chain joins TRBV11-2 to TRBJ2-3, with TRBD2 matching over 7 bases. Germline values: CDR1 SGHAT, CDR2 FQNNGV. J was trimmed by 0 bases and V by 5 bases; bases with no gene match: 5. There are 15 residues in the CDR3. The CDR3 spells CASSPRGRSTDTQYF. CDR3 nucleotides: TGTGCCAGCAGCCCGCGGGGGAGAAGCACAGATACGCAGTATTTT. Complete variable domain (other parts from reference TRBV11-2 and TRBJ2-3): EAGVAQSPRYKIIEKRQSVAFWCNPISGHATLYWYQQILGQGPKLLIQFQNNGVVDDSQLPKDRFSAERLKGVDSTLKIQPAKLEDSAVYLCASSPRGRSTDTQYFGPGTRLTVL.

The chain couples TRBV30 to TRBJ2-2; TRBD2 aligns across 7 bases. Looked up from germline, CDR1 is GTSNPN and CDR2 is SVGIG (reference sequence). The junction had 7 bases not matched to a gene; V was cut back by 5 bases and J by 4 bases. There are 14 residues in the CDR3. CDR3 nucleotides: TGTGCCTGGCGCCGGGACTATTTCACCGGGGAGCTGTTTTTT. Its protein is CAWRRDYFTGELFF.

This chain joins TRBV18 and TRBJ1-5; D unresolved. Germline CDR1 KGHSH, CDR2 LQKENI. V gave up 4 bases and J gave up 4 bases, with 11 bases separating them. The CDR3 is 14 residues long. The CDR3 sequence is CASSREYGNQPQHF. CDR3 DNA sequence: TGTGCCAGCTCACGGGAGTATGGAAATCAGCCCCAGCATTTT. The full variable domain, its missing parts supplied by reference TRBV18 and TRBJ1-5, is NAGVMQNPRHLVRRRGQEARLRCSPMKGHSHVYWYRQLPEEGLKFMVYLQKENIIDESGMPKERFSAEFPKEGPSILRIQQVVRGDSAAYFCASSREYGNQPQHFGDGTRLSIL.

The V and J genes are TRBV6-5 and TRBJ1-1; 7 bases agree with TRBD1. The CDR3 has 14 residues. V shed 6 bases, J shed 9 bases, and the junction held 13 bases outside the gene matches. Germline CDR1 and CDR2: MNHEY and SVGAGI. CDR3 sequence reads: CASRPGQALLQAFF. The CDR3 nucleotides read TGTGCCAGCAGACCAGGACAGGCCTTACTCCAAGCTTTCTTT.

The V gene is TRBV27, the J gene TRBJ2-1, with 7 bases that match TRBD1. Germline-derived CDR1 and CDR2 are MNHEY and SMNVEV (reference sequence). Trimming removed 4 bases from V and 4 bases from J; junction bases left unmatched: 4. This CDR3 has 14 amino acids. CDR3 DNA sequence: TGTGCCAGCAGTTCTCGGGGACAGTACAATGAGCAGTTCTTC. Translation: CASSSRGQYNEQFF.

This clone has only one observation. The chain couples TRBV28 to TRBJ2-3; 9 nucleotides match TRBD1. V was pared by 6 bases and J by 2 bases, with 9 bases of the junction left unmatched. This CDR3 is built from 16 residues. Per the germline V gene, CDR1 is MDHEN and CDR2 is SYDVKM. The CDR3, as DNA: TGTGCCAGCAGACGCAACAGGGGGCCCCTCACAGATACGCAGTATTTT. It specifies CASRRNRGPLTDTQYF.

The genes are TRBV18 and TRBJ1-1; unclear D gene. The V end was cut by 6 bases, the J end by 7 bases, with 21 bases between. CDR3 length equals 15 residues. The germline V gene has CDR1 KGHSH and CDR2 LQKENI. CDR3: CASSTRRSESDEAFF. The CDR3, as DNA: TGTGCCAGCTCTACCCGTAGGTCAGAATCGGATGAAGCTTTCTTT.

This sequence joins TRBV19 and TRBJ1-2; perhaps TRBD1 as D (5 bases). Trimming pared 9 bases from V and 2 bases from J, leaving 19 bases between. Germline assignment: CDR1 LNHDA and CDR2 SQIVND (reference sequence). The CDR3 sequence is 15 residues long. DNA of the CDR3: TGTGCCAGCACCGACCTAGGGGATGCGAACTATGGCTACACCTTC. It specifies CASTDLGDANYGYTF.

This clone has more than one count but fewer than ten. The V and J genes are TRBV11-2 and TRBJ1-2; D uncertain. This CDR3 has 14 amino acids. With 0 bases removed from V and 6 bases from J, the gap between germline ends came to 11 bases. CDR1 is SGHAT, CDR2 FQNNGV, per germline. In nucleotides, the CDR3 is TGTGCCAGCAGCTTAGATAATGGAGGGAATGGCTACACCTTC. Its protein product is CASSLDNGGNGYTF.

The CDR3 here is CASRLGPAINQPQHF. In nucleotides, the CDR3 is TGTGCCAGCAGGCTTGGGCCGGCAATCAATCAGCCCCAGCATTTT. The chain is built from TRBV7-2 and TRBJ1-5; D remains unclear. CDR3 length equals 15 residues. The germline gives CDR1 SGHTA, CDR2 FQGNSA. Between the trimmed V and J ends, which lost 6 bases and 3 bases, there was a span of 15 bases.

The chain links TRBV7-2 to TRBJ1-2; D possibly corresponds to TRBD1 (6 bases). Germline V CDR1 and CDR2: SGHTA, FQGNSA. Trimming left V 5 bases short and J 3 bases short, with 19 bases between. This CDR3 is built from 16 residues. The CDR3: CASSVRQERVYYGYTF. CDR3 bases: TGTGCCAGCAGCGTTCGACAGGAGAGAGTCTACTATGGCTACACCTTC.